A selection of T cell receptor beta chains follows, all from one sample in a study of T cell responses to AZD1222 COVID-19 vaccine. Profiling relied on immunoSEQ multiplex PCR, and the TCRdb table lists in-frame clones only, not all of them. There are around 130,000 clones in the sample; 90% occur only once, and 4% to 4.5% lies in the top ten. The material sequenced was peripheral blood, taken 28 days after the second dose of the MenACWY control vaccine. The source is an adult who received the MenACWY meningococcal vaccine as a control. Both conserved end residues are part of each CDR3. Each record gives: D gene, CDR3 length, V gene, clone size, J gene, CDR3 DNA, CDR3 protein. The D gene is left open where the match is weak. Expanded clones are given a class, and other clones once, few, many or no size at all.

TRBD1	14	TRBV9	-	TRBJ1-1	TGTGCCAGCAGCGCCCTGACAGGGGGCACTGAAGCTTTCTTT	CASSALTGGTEAFF
TRBD1	14	TRBV6-5	-	TRBJ1-5	TGTGCCAGCACCCCGACAGGGGCGAAACAGCCCCAGCATTTT	CASTPTGAKQPQHF
TRBD2	17	TRBV19	-	TRBJ2-1	TGTGCCAGTAGTGGACCGGGACTAGCGGGAGGGTACAATGAGCAGTTCTTC	CASSGPGLAGGYNEQFF
TRBD2	16	TRBV3-1/TRBV3-2	-	TRBJ2-5	TGTGCCAGCAGCCAAGGTAGCGGGGGGGCGGGAGAGACCCAGTACTTC	CASSQGSGGAGETQYF
TRBD1	14	TRBV5-1	-	TRBJ1-6	TGCGCCAGCAGCCAGGGACAGGGCCCTTCACCCCTCCACTTT	CASSQGQGPSPLHF
TRBD1	15	TRBV24-1	-	TRBJ2-7	TGTGCCACCAGTGGGACCGGACAGGGTACCCACGAGCAGTACTTC	CATSGTGQGTHEQYF
-	13	TRBV12-3/TRBV12-4	-	TRBJ1-5	TGTGCCAGCAGTTTACTTGGAAATCAGCCCCAGCATTTT	CASSLLGNQPQHF
TRBD1	15	TRBV13	-	TRBJ1-6	TGTGCCAGCAGCTTAGGGGACAGGGTACATTCACCCCTCCACTTT	CASSLGDRVHSPLHF
-	13	TRBV10-3	-	TRBJ2-1	TGTGCCATCAGTGACACAGGGATGCCTGAGCAGTTCTTC	CAISDTGMPEQFF
-	13	TRBV2	-	TRBJ2-5	TGTGCCAGCACACACGGGTTCGGCGAGACCCAGTACTTC	CASTHGFGETQYF
-	18	TRBV4-3	-	TRBJ2-6	TGCGCCAGCAGCCACCTCCCCAGAACCCGCTCTGGGGCCAACGTCCTGACTTTC	CASSHLPRTRSGANVLTF
-	11	TRBV7-2	-	TRBJ2-3	TGTGCCAGCAGCCTGACAGATACGCAGTATTTT	CASSLTDTQYF
-	16	TRBV28	-	TRBJ1-3	TGTGCCAGCAGTTCCTTACCCGCCAGCTCTGGAAACACCATATATTTT	CASSSLPASSGNTIYF
-	16	TRBV29-1	-	TRBJ2-2	TGCAGCGCAATCCTCCCGGGGCACCTGAACACCGGGGAGCTGTTTTTT	CSAILPGHLNTGELFF
TRBD1	18	TRBV6-1	-	TRBJ1-3	TGTGCCAGCAGTGAAGTCACGACAGGGAGCGTTGGTAGAAACACCATATATTTT	CASSEVTTGSVGRNTIYF
TRBD2	14	TRBV3-1/TRBV3-2	-	TRBJ2-7	TGTGCCAGCAGCTGGGCCCTAGCGGGCGGCGAGCAGTACTTC	CASSWALAGGEQYF
-	15	TRBV7-3	-	TRBJ2-1	TGTGCCAGCAGCTTAAAACTGGGCAGGTACAATGAGCAGTTCTTC	CASSLKLGRYNEQFF
TRBD2	14	TRBV27	-	TRBJ2-2	TGTGCCAGCAGTTACCTAGCGGACACCGGGGAGCTGTTTTTT	CASSYLADTGELFF
TRBD1	15	TRBV18	-	TRBJ2-1	TGTGCCAGCTCACCATCTGGGACAGGGTTGAATGAGCAGTTCTTC	CASSPSGTGLNEQFF
-	13	TRBV2	-	TRBJ1-5	TGTGCCAGCAGGGAGCAGGGATCTCAGCCCCAGCATTTT	CASREQGSQPQHF
-	15	TRBV28	once	TRBJ1-2	TGTGCCAGCAGTTCTCCTCGTCACGGAAGCTATGGCTACACCTTC	CASSSPRHGSYGYTF
-	13	TRBV7-2	-	TRBJ2-3	TGTGCCAGCAGCTTACCCGCGACAGATACGCAGTATTTT	CASSLPATDTQYF
TRBD1	15	TRBV27	once	TRBJ2-7	TGTGCCAGCAGTTCCCCCGGGACAGGGAGCTACGAGCAGTACTTC	CASSSPGTGSYEQYF
TRBD1	16	TRBV25-1	-	TRBJ2-5	TGTGCCAGCAGTGAATTGGTGGGACAGAACTCGGAGACCCAGTACTTC	CASSELVGQNSETQYF
TRBD1	14	TRBV5-4	-	TRBJ1-6	TGTGCCAGCAGCTACGGACAGGGTAGTGGACCCCTCCACTTT	CASSYGQGSGPLHF
TRBD2	16	TRBV7-8	-	TRBJ2-1	TGTGCCAGCAGCTTACTTAGCGGGAGGGCCGCCCATGAGCAGTTCTTC	CASSLLSGRAAHEQFF
-	12	TRBV19	once	TRBJ2-1	TGTGCCAGTAGTTCGGGGAGGAATGAGCAGTTCTTC	CASSSGRNEQFF
TRBD1	16	TRBV7-2	-	TRBJ2-5	TGTGCCAGCAGCTTAGCGTGGGGACAGGGCGTGGAGACCCAGTACTTC	CASSLAWGQGVETQYF
-	14	TRBV5-4	-	TRBJ2-2	TGTGCCAGACCCAAGGACTCCGGCCCCGGGGAGCTGTTTTTT	CARPKDSGPGELFF
-	13	TRBV5-4	-	TRBJ2-7	TGTGCCAGCAGCCTACGCCCCAGTCCCGAGCAGTACTTC	CASSLRPSPEQYF
-	13	TRBV2	-	TRBJ2-7	TGTGCCAGCAGCGCCACAATGGGCTACGAGCAGTACTTC	CASSATMGYEQYF
-	18	TRBV14	-	TRBJ2-7	TGTGCCAGCAGCCAAGAACCTGCGTCTAGCGCCCCATACTACGAGCAGTACTTC	CASSQEPASSAPYYEQYF
-	15	TRBV4-2	few	TRBJ2-7	TGTGCCAGCAGCCAAGAATCGCCAGGAACCTACGAGCAGTACTTC	CASSQESPGTYEQYF
TRBD2	15	TRBV29-1	-	TRBJ2-1	TGCAGCGTTAGTTCGGCTAGCGGATCCTACAATGAGCAGTTCTTC	CSVSSASGSYNEQFF
-	14	TRBV6-5	many	TRBJ1-4	TGTGCCAGCAGTTACGGGACAACTAATGAAAAACTGTTTTTT	CASSYGTTNEKLFF
-	18	TRBV18	-	TRBJ1-2	TGTGCCAGCTCACCACCTACGTATAACACGGATCCTAACTATGGCTACACCTTC	CASSPPTYNTDPNYGYTF
-	13	TRBV6-2/TRBV6-3	-	TRBJ2-5	TGTGCCAGCAGTGTGGGCAGGGTGGAGACCCAGTACTTC	CASSVGRVETQYF
-	14	TRBV27	-	TRBJ1-1	TGTGCCAGCAGTTTGGGGAGGGGGAACACTGAAGCTTTCTTT	CASSLGRGNTEAFF
-	14	TRBV5-4	-	TRBJ2-3	TGTGCCAGCAGCCTACCGGGAAACACAGATACGCAGTATTTT	CASSLPGNTDTQYF
TRBD1	14	TRBV3-1/TRBV3-2	-	TRBJ1-6	TGTGCCAGCAGCCAAGGCCAGGGGGGCCCCCCCCTCCACTTT	CASSQGQGGPPLHF
-	14	TRBV19	-	TRBJ1-5	TGTGCCAGTAGCCCCCAGGGAAGTAATCAGCCCCAGCATTTT	CASSPQGSNQPQHF
-	16	TRBV27	-	TRBJ1-5	TGTGCCAGCAGTTTATCCGGACAGTCGAGCAATCAGCCCCAGCATTTT	CASSLSGQSSNQPQHF
TRBD1	15	TRBV10-3	-	TRBJ1-2	TGTGCCATCAGCGACAGGGGACTACCTAACTATGGCTACACCTTC	CAISDRGLPNYGYTF
TRBD2	15	TRBV4-1	-	TRBJ2-7	TGCGCCAGCAGCCATACCCCCGGACTAGCCTACGAGCAGTACTTC	CASSHTPGLAYEQYF
-	16	TRBV13	-	TRBJ1-2	TGTGCCAGCAGCTTAGGGGACCTCGGGGAGGGTAGGGGCTACACCTTC	CASSLGDLGEGRGYTF
TRBD1	17	TRBV29-1	once	TRBJ2-6	TGCAGCGTGGAGGGACAGGGTCCGTACTCTGGGGCCAACGTCCTGACTTTC	CSVEGQGPYSGANVLTF
TRBD1	17	TRBV4-1	-	TRBJ2-1	TGCGCCAGCAGCCAACGCCTGGGACAGGGAACCTACAATGAGCAGTTCTTC	CASSQRLGQGTYNEQFF
TRBD1	15	TRBV18	-	TRBJ1-2	TGTGCCAGCTCACCCGGTGCAGGGGGCGGCTATGGCTACACCTTC	CASSPGAGGGYGYTF
-	16	TRBV7-8	-	TRBJ2-2	TGTGCCAGCAGCCGCCCCGGCGGTGTTGGCACCGGGGAGCTGTTTTTT	CASSRPGGVGTGELFF
-	15	TRBV4-1	-	TRBJ2-5	TGCGCCAGCAGCCGCGGCCCGGGGCCACAAGAGACCCAGTACTTC	CASSRGPGPQETQYF